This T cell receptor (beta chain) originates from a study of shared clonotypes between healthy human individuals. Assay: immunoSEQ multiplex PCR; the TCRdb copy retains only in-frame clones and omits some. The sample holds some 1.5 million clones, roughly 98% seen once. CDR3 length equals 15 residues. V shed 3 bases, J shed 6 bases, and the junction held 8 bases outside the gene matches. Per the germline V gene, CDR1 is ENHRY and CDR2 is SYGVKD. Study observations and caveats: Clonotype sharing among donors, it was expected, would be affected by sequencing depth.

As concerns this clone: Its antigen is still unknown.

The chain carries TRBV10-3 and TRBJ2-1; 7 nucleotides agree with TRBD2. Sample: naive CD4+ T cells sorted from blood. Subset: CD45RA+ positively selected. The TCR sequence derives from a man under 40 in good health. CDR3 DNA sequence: TGTGCCATCAGTGAAGTTGAGGGAGGGGCCAATGAGCAGTTCTTC. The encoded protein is CAISEVEGGANEQFF.